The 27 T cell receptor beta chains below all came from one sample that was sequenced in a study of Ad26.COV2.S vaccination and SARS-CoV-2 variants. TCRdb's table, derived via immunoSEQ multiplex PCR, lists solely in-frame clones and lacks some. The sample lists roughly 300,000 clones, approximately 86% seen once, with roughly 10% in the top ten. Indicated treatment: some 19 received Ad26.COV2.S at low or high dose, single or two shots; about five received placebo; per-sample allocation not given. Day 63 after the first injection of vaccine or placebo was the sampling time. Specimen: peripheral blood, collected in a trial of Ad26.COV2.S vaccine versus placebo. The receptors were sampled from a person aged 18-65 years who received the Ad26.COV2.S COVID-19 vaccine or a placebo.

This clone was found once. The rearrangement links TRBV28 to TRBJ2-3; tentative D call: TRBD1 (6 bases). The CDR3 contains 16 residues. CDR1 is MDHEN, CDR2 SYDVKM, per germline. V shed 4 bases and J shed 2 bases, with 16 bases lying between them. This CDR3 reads CASSSAATGDTDTQYF. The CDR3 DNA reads TGTGCCAGCAGTTCCGCGGCGACAGGAGACACAGATACGCAGTATTTT.

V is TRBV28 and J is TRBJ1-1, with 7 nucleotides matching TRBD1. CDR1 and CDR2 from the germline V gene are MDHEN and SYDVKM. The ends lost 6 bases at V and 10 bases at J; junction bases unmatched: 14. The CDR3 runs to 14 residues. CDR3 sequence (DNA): TGTGCCAGCAGCCCCGGGGTGGAGGGGGCGGGAGCTTTCTTT. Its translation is CASSPGVEGAGAFF.

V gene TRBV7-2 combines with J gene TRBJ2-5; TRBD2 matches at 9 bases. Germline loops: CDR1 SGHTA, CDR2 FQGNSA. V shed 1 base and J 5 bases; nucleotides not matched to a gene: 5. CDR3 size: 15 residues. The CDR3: CASSLVAGGWETQYF. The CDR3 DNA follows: TGTGCCAGCAGCTTAGTTGCGGGGGGGTGGGAGACCCAGTACTTC.

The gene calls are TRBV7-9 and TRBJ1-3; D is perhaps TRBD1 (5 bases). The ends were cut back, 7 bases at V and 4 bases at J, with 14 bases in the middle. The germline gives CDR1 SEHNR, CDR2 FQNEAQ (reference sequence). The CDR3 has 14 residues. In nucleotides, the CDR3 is TGTGCCAGCATAACGGGGCCGGCAGGAAACACCATATATTTT. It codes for CASITGPAGNTIYF.

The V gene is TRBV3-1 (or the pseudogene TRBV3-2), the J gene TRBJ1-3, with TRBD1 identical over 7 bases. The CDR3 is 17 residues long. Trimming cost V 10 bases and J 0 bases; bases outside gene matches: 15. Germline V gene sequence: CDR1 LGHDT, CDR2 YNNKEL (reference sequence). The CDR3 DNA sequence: TGTGCCACGCTATTTTCAACAGGGGCGAACTCTGGAAACACCATATATTTT. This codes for CATLFSTGANSGNTIYF.

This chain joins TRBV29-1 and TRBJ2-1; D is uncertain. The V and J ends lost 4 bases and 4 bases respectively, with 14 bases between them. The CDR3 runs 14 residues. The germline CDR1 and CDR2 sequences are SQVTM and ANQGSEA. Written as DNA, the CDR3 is TGCAGCGTTGTCAGGACCGGGTCGTACAATGAGCAGTTCTTC. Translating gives CSVVRTGSYNEQFF.

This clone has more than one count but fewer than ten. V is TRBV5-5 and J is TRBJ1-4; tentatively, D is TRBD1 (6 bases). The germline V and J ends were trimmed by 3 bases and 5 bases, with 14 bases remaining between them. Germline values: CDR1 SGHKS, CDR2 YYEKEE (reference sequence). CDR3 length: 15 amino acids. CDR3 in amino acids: CASSSLDRRNEKLFF. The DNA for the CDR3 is TGTGCCAGCAGCTCCCTAGACAGGAGAAATGAAAAACTGTTTTTT.

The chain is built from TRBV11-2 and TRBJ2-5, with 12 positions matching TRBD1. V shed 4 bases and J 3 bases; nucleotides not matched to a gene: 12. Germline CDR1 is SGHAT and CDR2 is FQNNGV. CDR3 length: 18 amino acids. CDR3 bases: TGTGCCAGCAGCTCCTACCCGGGACAGGGGGCCGAGAAAGAGACCCAGTACTTC. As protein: CASSSYPGQGAEKETQYF.

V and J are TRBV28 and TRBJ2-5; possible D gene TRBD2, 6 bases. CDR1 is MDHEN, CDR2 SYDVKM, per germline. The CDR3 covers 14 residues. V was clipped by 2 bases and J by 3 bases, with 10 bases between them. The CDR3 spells CASSLAGREETQYF. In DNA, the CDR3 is TGTGCCAGCAGTTTAGCGGGAAGGGAAGAGACCCAGTACTTC.

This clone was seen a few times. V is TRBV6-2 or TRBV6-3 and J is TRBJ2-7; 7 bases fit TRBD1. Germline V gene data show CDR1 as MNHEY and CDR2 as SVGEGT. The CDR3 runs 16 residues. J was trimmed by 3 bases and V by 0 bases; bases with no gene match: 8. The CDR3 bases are TGTGCCAGCAGTTACTCTCGCAGGGGGATGGACTACGAGCAGTACTTC. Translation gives CASSYSRRGMDYEQYF.

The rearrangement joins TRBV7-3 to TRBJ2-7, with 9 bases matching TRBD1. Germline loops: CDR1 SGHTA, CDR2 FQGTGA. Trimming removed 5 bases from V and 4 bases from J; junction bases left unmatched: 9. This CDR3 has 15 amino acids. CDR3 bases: TGTGCCAGCAGCCTACCGGGACAGGGTGAATACGAGCAGTACTTC. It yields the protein CASSLPGQGEYEQYF.

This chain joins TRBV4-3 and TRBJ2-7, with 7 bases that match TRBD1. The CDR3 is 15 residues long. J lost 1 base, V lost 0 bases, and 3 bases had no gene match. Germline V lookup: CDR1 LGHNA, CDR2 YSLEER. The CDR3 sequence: CASSQEETGSYEQYF. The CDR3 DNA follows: TGCGCCAGCAGCCAAGAAGAGACAGGGTCCTACGAGCAGTACTTC.

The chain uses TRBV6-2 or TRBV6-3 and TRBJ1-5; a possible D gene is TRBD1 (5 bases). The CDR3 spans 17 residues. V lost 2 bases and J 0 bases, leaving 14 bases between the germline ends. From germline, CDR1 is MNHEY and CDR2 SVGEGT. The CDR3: CASSYGRGPVSNQPQHF. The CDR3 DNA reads TGTGCCAGCAGTTACGGAAGGGGACCCGTTAGCAATCAGCCCCAGCATTTT.

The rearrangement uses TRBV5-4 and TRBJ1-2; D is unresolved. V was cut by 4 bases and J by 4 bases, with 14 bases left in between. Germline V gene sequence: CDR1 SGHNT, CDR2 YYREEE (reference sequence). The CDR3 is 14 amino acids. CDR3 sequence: CASSVSDPGYGYTF. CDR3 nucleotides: TGTGCCAGCAGCGTCTCTGACCCGGGCTATGGCTACACCTTC.

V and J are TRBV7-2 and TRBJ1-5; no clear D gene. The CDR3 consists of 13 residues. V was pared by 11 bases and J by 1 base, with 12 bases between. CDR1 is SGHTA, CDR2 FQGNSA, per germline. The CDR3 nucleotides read TGTGCCTCGGCCCGGAACAGCAATCAGCCCCAGCATTTT. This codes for CASARNSNQPQHF.

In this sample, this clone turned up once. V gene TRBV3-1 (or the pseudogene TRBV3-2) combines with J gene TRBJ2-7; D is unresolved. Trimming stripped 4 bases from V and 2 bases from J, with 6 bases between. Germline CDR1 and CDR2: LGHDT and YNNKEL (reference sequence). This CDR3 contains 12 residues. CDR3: CASSLRAYEQYF. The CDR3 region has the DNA TGTGCCAGCAGCCTCCGGGCCTACGAGCAGTACTTC.

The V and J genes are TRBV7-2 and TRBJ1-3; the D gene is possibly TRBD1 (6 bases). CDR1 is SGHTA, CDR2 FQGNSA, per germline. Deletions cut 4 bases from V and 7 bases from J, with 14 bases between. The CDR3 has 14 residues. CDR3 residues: CASSSTGLWNTIYF. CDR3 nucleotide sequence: TGTGCCAGCAGCTCTACAGGGTTATGGAACACCATATATTTT.

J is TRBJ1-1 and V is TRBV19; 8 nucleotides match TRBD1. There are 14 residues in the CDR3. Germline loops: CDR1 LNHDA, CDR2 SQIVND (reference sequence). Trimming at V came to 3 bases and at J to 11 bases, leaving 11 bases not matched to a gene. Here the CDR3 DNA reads TGTGCCAGTAGTATGAGCAGGACAGGGATTTATGCTTTCTTT. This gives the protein CASSMSRTGIYAFF.

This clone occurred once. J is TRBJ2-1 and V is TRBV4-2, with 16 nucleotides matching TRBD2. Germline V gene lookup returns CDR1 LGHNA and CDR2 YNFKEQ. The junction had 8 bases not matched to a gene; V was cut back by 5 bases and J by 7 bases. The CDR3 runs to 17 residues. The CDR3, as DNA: TGTGCCAGCAGCAAGGGGACTAGCGGGAGGGCCGGAAATGAGCAGTTCTTC. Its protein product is CASSKGTSGRAGNEQFF.

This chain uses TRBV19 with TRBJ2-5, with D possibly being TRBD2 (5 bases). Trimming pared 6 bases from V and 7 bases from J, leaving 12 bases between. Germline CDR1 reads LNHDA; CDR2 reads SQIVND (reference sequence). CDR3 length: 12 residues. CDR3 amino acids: CASRTPEGTQYF. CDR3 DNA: TGTGCCAGTAGAACCCCCGAGGGGACCCAGTACTTC.

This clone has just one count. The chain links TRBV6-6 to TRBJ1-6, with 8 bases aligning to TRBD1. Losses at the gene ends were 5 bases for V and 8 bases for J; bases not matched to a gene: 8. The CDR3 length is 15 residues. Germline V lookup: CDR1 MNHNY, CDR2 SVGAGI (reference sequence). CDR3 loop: CASSPLDRVDSPLHF. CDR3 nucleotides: TGTGCCAGCAGTCCGCTGGACAGGGTAGATTCACCCCTCCACTTT.

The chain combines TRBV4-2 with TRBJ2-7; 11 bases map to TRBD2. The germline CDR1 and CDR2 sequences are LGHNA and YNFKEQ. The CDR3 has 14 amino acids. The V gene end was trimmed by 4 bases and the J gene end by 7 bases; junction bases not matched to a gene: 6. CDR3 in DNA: TGTGCCAGCAGCCCAATAGCGGGAGGGCGGGAGCAGTACTTC. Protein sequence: CASSPIAGGREQYF.

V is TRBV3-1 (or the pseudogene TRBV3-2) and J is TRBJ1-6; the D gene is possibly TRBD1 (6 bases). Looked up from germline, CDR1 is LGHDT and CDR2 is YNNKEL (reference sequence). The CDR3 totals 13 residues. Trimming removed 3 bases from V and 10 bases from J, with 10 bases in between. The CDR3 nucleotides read TGTGCCAGCAGCCAGGGGGCAAACTCACCCCTCCACTTT. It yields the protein CASSQGANSPLHF.

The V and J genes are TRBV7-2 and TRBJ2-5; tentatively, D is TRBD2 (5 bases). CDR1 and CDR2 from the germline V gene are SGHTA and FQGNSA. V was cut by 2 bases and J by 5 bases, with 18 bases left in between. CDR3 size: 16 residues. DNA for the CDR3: TGTGCCAGCAGCTTAAGTCTAGGCGGGTCAAAGGAGACCCAGTACTTC. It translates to CASSLSLGGSKETQYF.

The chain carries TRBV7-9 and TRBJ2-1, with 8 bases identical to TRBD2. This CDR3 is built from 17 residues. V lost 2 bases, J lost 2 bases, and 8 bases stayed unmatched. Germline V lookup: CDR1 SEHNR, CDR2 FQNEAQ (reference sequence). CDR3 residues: CASSLLGGGQTYNEQFF. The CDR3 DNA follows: TGTGCCAGCAGCTTACTTGGCGGGGGGCAAACCTACAATGAGCAGTTCTTC.

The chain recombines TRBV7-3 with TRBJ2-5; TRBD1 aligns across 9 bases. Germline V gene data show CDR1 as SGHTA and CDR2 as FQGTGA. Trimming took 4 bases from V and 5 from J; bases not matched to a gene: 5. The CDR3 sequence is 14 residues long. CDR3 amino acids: CASSSGTGLETQYF. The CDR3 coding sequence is TGTGCCAGCAGCTCCGGGACAGGGCTCGAGACCCAGTACTTC.

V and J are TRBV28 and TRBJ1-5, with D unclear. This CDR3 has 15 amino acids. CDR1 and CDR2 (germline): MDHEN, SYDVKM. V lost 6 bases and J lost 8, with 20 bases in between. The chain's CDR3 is CASRPTGPQAKPQHF. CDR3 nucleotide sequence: TGTGCCAGCAGGCCTACCGGGCCTCAGGCAAAGCCCCAGCATTTT. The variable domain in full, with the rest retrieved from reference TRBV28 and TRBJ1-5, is DVKVTQSSRYLVKRTGEKVFLECVQDMDHENMFWYRQDPGLGLRLIYFSYDVKMKEKGDIPEGYSVSREKKERFSLILESASTNQTSMYLCASRPTGPQAKPQHFGDGTRLSIL.